This entry lists 23 T cell receptor beta chains sequenced from one sample in a study of T cells in women clearing cervical HPV infection. TCRdb's copy holds only in-frame clones and misses some; the assay was immunoSEQ multiplex PCR. The sample has approximately 39,000 clones, and its top ten clones hold about 1.7%. The specimen was blood buffy coat. The receptor source for this set is a woman aged 18 to 75 with a cervical HPV16 infection that either progressed to CIN3+ or cleared (not recorded which).

Of note for this clone: The read falls 3 residues short of the CDR3 end, and the missing part is taken from the germline J gene. The V call is TRBV19, the J call TRBJ2-2; the match to TRBD1 covers 9 bases. CDR1 is LNHDA and CDR2 is SQIVND in the germline V gene (reference sequence). The V gene end was trimmed by 5 bases and the J gene end by 6 bases; junction bases not matched to a gene: 7. CDR3 length: 15 amino acids. Incomplete CDR3 DNA: TGTGCCAGTAGTCCAACAGGGGGCGGGCCCGGGGAG. This translates into CASSPTGGGPGE. The entire CDR3 is CASSPTGGGPGELFF.

This clone is labeled medium-sized (0.01 to 0.1%) based on frequency. With the read ending 3 residues before the CDR3 end, the germline J gene is used to fill in that end. The chain links TRBV6-1 to TRBJ2-3, with a weak D call TRBD2 (7 bases). V lost 4 bases, J lost 4 bases, and 15 bases lay in between. This CDR3 comprises 15 residues. Germline CDR1 MNHNS, CDR2 SASEGT. The DNA read from the CDR3 is TGTGCCAGCAGTGGATCGAAAGGGGGGGCAGATACG. It yields the protein CASSGSKGGADT. The full CDR3 protein reads CASSGSKGGADTQYF.

On this clone: The CDR3 end lies 3 residues beyond the end of the read and is filled in from the germline J gene. This sequence joins TRBV18 and TRBJ1-5; 7 bases match TRBD1. The CDR3 runs 15 residues. CDR1 is KGHSH and CDR2 is LQKENI in the germline V gene. V lost 3 bases, J lost 0 bases, and 2 bases stayed unmatched. The CDR3 sequence is CASSPTGSSNQPQHF. Partial CDR3 DNA: TGTGCCAGCTCACCGACAGGGTCTAGCAATCAGCCC.

About this clone: The read is 3 residues too short to cover the CDR3 end, so that end is filled in from the germline J gene. This chain uses TRBV12-3 or TRBV12-4 with TRBJ1-4; 7 bases map to TRBD1. The CDR3 length is 13 residues. Trimming removed 4 bases from V and 8 bases from J; junction bases left unmatched: 4. CDR3 loop: CASSWQGEEKLFF. The DNA read from the CDR3 is TGTGCCAGCAGTTGGCAGGGGGAGGAAAAA.

Turning to this clone: The read finishes 3 residues shy of the CDR3 end, and the germline J gene is used to complete it. This CDR3 is also generated by other DNA sequences in the sample. This chain connects TRBV5-1 to TRBJ1-3; D is perhaps TRBD1 (5 bases). Per germline, CDR1 SGHRS and CDR2 YFSETQ. Between the trimmed V and J ends, which lost 3 bases and 0 bases, there was a span of 16 bases. The CDR3 covers 17 residues. The CDR3 DNA, read in part, is TGCGCCAGCAGCTCCCCAGAGGGGCCGGTCTCTGGAAACACC. Translating gives CASSSPEGPVSGNT. The whole CDR3 sequence is CASSSPEGPVSGNTIYF.

As regards this clone: The CDR3 end is not reached by the read, which stops 3 residues before it; the germline J gene fills it in. Additional DNA sequences in this sample encode the identical CDR3. V usage is TRBV5-5 and J usage is TRBJ1-2; weak D call: TRBD1 (6 bases). The CDR3 spans 13 residues. In germline, CDR1 is SGHKS, CDR2 YYEKEE (reference sequence). Trimming took 5 bases from V and 5 from J, leaving 13 bases between them. The sequenced CDR3 bases are TGTGCCAGCAGACAAGACAGGACTTATGGC. It is translated as CASRQDRTYG. The CDR3 reads in full as CASRQDRTYGYTF.

Worth noting for this clone: The CDR3 goes on 3 residues after the read ends, and that part is filled in from the germline J gene. This chain uses TRBV7-9 with TRBJ2-1, with 8 bases aligning to TRBD1. In germline, CDR1 is SEHNR, CDR2 FQNEAQ (reference sequence). The trim removed 6 bases at V and 3 bases at J, leaving 7 bases unmatched. This CDR3 has 15 amino acids. Here the CDR3 reads CASSLDRDIYNEQFF. The covered CDR3 bases are TGTGCCAGCAGTTTGGACAGGGACATCTACAATGAG.

For this clone: The germline gene is not matched at one end of the junction; a read error may be the cause. The CDR3 end lies 3 residues beyond the end of the read and is filled in from the germline J gene. The rearrangement uses TRBV7-7 and TRBJ2-1, with 9 bases lining up with TRBD2. Germline lookup yields CDR1 SSHAT and CDR2 FNYEAQ (reference sequence). The CDR3 is 15 amino acids. CDR3 protein: CASSLGGGAYNEQFF. The CDR3 bases that were read are TGTGCTAGCAGCTTAGGCGGGGGGGCCTACAATGAG. Supplemented by reference TRBV7-7 and TRBJ2-1, the full variable domain reads GAGVSQSPRYKVTKRGQDVTLRCDPISSHATLYWYQQALGQGPEFLTYFNYEAQPDKSGLPSDRFSAERPEGSISTLTIQRTEQRDSAMYRCASSLGGGAYNEQFFGPGTRLTVL.

The CDR3 DNA, read in part, is TGTGCCAGCAGTTACTTAGGGGAGGACGACGAG. It is translated as CASSYLGEDDE. The entire CDR3 sequence reads CASSYLGEDDEQYF. The chain joins TRBV6-7 to TRBJ2-7; D might be TRBD2 (6 bases). The read is 3 residues too short to cover the CDR3 end, so that end is filled in from the germline J gene. TRBV6-7 is classed as an ORF, of uncertain function. V dropped 1 base and J dropped 5 bases, with 12 bases sitting between them. This CDR3 is built from 14 residues.

Of note for this clone: The CDR3 end is not reached by the read, which stops 3 residues before it; the germline J gene fills it in. This chain links TRBV5-1 with TRBJ2-7; 7 positions agree with TRBD2. Germline V gene sequence: CDR1 SGHRS, CDR2 YFSETQ. This CDR3 contains 17 residues. J lost 1 base, V lost 4 bases, and 14 bases had no gene match. CDR3 protein: CASSLLPRASGSYEQYF. Partial CDR3 DNA: TGCGCCAGCAGCCTGCTCCCCCGCGCTAGCGGTTCCTACGAG. Variable domain in full (rest from reference TRBV5-1 and TRBJ2-7): KAGVTQTPRYLIKTRGQQVTLSCSPISGHRSVSWYQQTPGQGLQFLFEYFSETQRNKGNFPGRFSGRQFSNSRSEMNVSTLELGDSALYLCASSLLPRASGSYEQYFGPGTRLTVT.

On this clone: The read falls 3 residues short of the CDR3 end, and the missing part is taken from the germline J gene. The chain couples TRBV5-1 to TRBJ2-7; possibly TRBD1 for D (5 bases). Trimming removed 5 bases from V and 3 bases from J, with 21 bases in between. The CDR3 is 16 residues long. Germline V gene sequence: CDR1 SGHRS, CDR2 YFSETQ. CDR3 amino acids: CASRSPDTRNFYEQYF. The CDR3 DNA, read in part, is TGCGCCAGCAGATCCCCGGACACCCGGAACTTCTACGAG.

As for this clone: From the germline J gene comes the end of the CDR3, since the read stops 3 residues before it. The chain joins TRBV5-1 to TRBJ2-7; a weak D match, TRBD1 (5 bases). Trimming removed 3 bases from V and 5 bases from J, with 9 bases in between. Per germline, CDR1 SGHRS and CDR2 YFSETQ. This CDR3 is 12 amino acids long. CDR3 DNA, as far as it was read: TGCGCCAGCAGCTATCAAGGGGACGAG. Translated: CASSYQGDE. The whole CDR3 sequence reads CASSYQGDEQYF. The whole variable domain, filled in from reference TRBV5-1 and TRBJ2-7, reads KAGVTQTPRYLIKTRGQQVTLSCSPISGHRSVSWYQQTPGQGLQFLFEYFSETQRNKGNFPGRFSGRQFSNSRSEMNVSTLELGDSALYLCASSYQGDEQYFGPGTRLTVT.

About this clone itself: The read comes to an end 3 residues before the CDR3 does, leaving the germline J gene to fill in the end. The rearrangement uses TRBV7-8 and TRBJ2-3; 10 positions match TRBD2. J gave up 1 base and V 5 bases, and 3 bases lay outside the gene matches. CDR1 is SGHVS and CDR2 is FQNEAQ in the germline V gene. The CDR3 totals 15 residues. Incomplete CDR3 DNA: TGTGCCAGCAGCCCCGGGACTAGCGGCACAGATACG. The encoded protein is CASSPGTSGTDT. The entire CDR3 is CASSPGTSGTDTQYF.

On this clone itself: The read gets to within 3 residues of the CDR3 end, and the germline J gene fills in the rest. The chain joins TRBV4-2 to TRBJ1-1; 8 positions match TRBD1. CDR3 size: 16 residues. Germline CDR1 and CDR2: LGHNA and YNFKEQ. V lost 0 bases, J lost 4 bases, and 7 bases stayed unmatched. CDR3 DNA, as far as it was read: TGTGCCAGCAGCCAAGATCGGGCAGGGGGCGGCACTGAA. Translating it yields CASSQDRAGGGTE. From start to end, the CDR3 is CASSQDRAGGGTEAFF.

About this clone: Read data end 3 residues before the CDR3 end; the end is taken from the germline J gene. Other DNA sequences in this specimen translate into the identical CDR3. The chain uses TRBV30 and TRBJ2-2; TRBD1 agrees at 7 bases. The CDR3 runs to 15 residues. Germline V lookup: CDR1 GTSNPN, CDR2 SVGIG (reference sequence). The CDR3 sequence is CAWSVPAGGWKKLFF. Incomplete CDR3 DNA: TGTGCCTGGAGTGTACCGGCAGGGGGATGGAAAAAG.

On this clone: Sequencing ends 3 residues short of the CDR3 end; the germline J gene provides the rest. The chain links TRBV5-1 to TRBJ1-2, with a tentative D call TRBD1 (6 bases). Per the germline V gene, CDR1 is SGHRS and CDR2 is YFSETQ. This CDR3 has 15 residues. The sequenced part of the CDR3 DNA is TGCGCCAGCAGCTTAACAGGGCTATTAACAGATACC. This translates into CASSLTGLLTDT. The full CDR3 is CASSLTGLLTDTYTF.

The CDR3 bases that were read are TGTGCCAGCAAGCGGGGGGGCCATGAGACG. Translated: CASKRGGHET. The CDR3 in its entirety is CASKRGGHETQYF. The rearrangement joins TRBV11-2 to TRBJ2-3, with 10 bases that match TRBD2. Coverage ceases 3 residues before the CDR3 finishes, and the germline J gene fills in the end. The CDR3 extends over 13 amino acids. Per the germline V gene, CDR1 is SGHAT and CDR2 is FQNNGV.

As regards this clone: Coverage ceases 3 residues before the CDR3 finishes, and the germline J gene fills in the end. This chain links TRBV12-3 or TRBV12-4 with TRBJ2-1; possible D gene TRBD1, 6 bases. Trimming left V 5 bases short and J 4 bases short, with 15 bases between. The CDR3 runs 15 residues. CDR3 residues: CASSLTGTHYNEQFF. CDR3 DNA (partial): TGTGCCAGCAGTCTGACCGGGACACATTACAATGAG.

Remarks on this clone: Sequencing ends 3 residues short of the CDR3 end; the germline J gene provides the rest. This chain connects TRBV19 to TRBJ1-3, with TRBD1 as a possible D gene (5 bases). The CDR3 has 15 amino acids. The V end lost 3 bases, the J end lost 2 bases, and 11 bases lay between the germline ends. Per germline, CDR1 LNHDA and CDR2 SQIVND (reference sequence). The sequenced part of the CDR3 DNA is TGTGCCAGTAGTATCGAGCCCAGGGCTGGAAACACC. This sequence encodes CASSIEPRAGNT. The CDR3, in full, reads CASSIEPRAGNTIYF.

Of note for this clone: The CDR3 end is not reached by the read, which stops 3 residues before it; the germline J gene fills it in. The chain employs TRBV18 and TRBJ2-3; possible D gene TRBD1, 6 bases. Germline V gene lookup returns CDR1 KGHSH and CDR2 LQKENI. This CDR3 region has 15 residues. Incomplete CDR3 DNA: TGTGCCAGCTCACCGAATCAGGGGAACAATCAGCCG. Amino acid sequence: CASSPNQGNNQP. The whole CDR3 protein is CASSPNQGNNQPQYF.

As to this clone: Read sequence stops 3 residues before the CDR3 end, and the germline J gene provides the missing end. The chain has TRBV20-1 and TRBJ1-1; 9 bases agree with TRBD1. CDR3 length: 16 amino acids. Germline V lookup: CDR1 DFQATT, CDR2 SNEGSKA (reference sequence). V gave up 1 base and J gave up 0 bases; unmatched junction bases: 6. The covered CDR3 bases are TGCAGTGCTAGAGTCCTTGACAGGGGGATGAACACTGAA. Protein: CSARVLDRGMNTE. The whole CDR3 region reads CSARVLDRGMNTEAFF.

This clone is called medium-sized based on its frequency. The read stops 3 residues short of the end of the CDR3; the missing end is completed from the germline J gene. The chain has TRBV7-6 and TRBJ2-5, with D possibly matching TRBD2 (5 bases). In germline, CDR1 is SGHVS, CDR2 FNYEAQ. The ends were cut back, 4 bases at V and 4 bases at J, with 19 bases in the middle. This CDR3 is built from 16 residues. CDR3 sequence: CASSSTSGRRGETQYF. The sequenced CDR3 bases are TGTGCCAGCAGCTCGACGAGCGGCCGACGGGGAGAGACC.

Details on this clone: The observed sequence ends 3 residues before the CDR3 terminus, with the missing tail filled in from the germline J gene. The V call is TRBV5-4, the J call TRBJ1-1; 8 bases are shared with TRBD1. Germline assignment: CDR1 SGHNT and CDR2 YYREEE (reference sequence). V dropped 0 bases and J dropped 1; count of bases not matched to a gene: 5. CDR3 length: 16 amino acids. The chain's CDR3 is CASSLAQGAGNTEAFF. Partial CDR3 DNA: TGTGCCAGCAGCTTGGCCCAGGGGGCGGGGAACACTGAA.